The rows below give T cell receptor beta chains drawn from one sample of a study of blood T cell repertoires in COVID-19. Using immunoSEQ multiplex PCR, the repertoire was profiled, and TCRdb retains in-frame clones only, with some absent. Among more than 95,000 clones listed, roughly 90% were seen once. The sequencing input was peripheral blood. The receptors stem from a human donor in a cohort sampled during active COVID-19. Each CDR3 is given with its conserved first and last residue. Each record gives: J gene, D gene, clone size, CDR3 length, V gene, CDR3 protein, CDR3 DNA. A D gene is named only where the DNA matches it firmly. Rows may omit the clone size; those that give it use once, few, many or a size class.

TRBJ2-6	TRBD1	NA	17	TRBV6-6	CASSPGTGRSGANVLTF	TGTGCCAGCAGTCCCGGGACAGGGCGGTCTGGGGCCAACGTCCTGACTTTC
TRBJ2-3	TRBD1	NA	16	TRBV7-2	CASSLTGTGVRDTQYF	TGTGCCAGCAGCTTAACCGGGACAGGGGTTAGAGATACGCAGTATTTT
TRBJ2-3	NA	NA	14	TRBV4-1	CASSQVPGTDTQYF	TGCGCCAGCAGCCAAGTCCCCGGCACAGATACGCAGTATTTT
TRBJ1-5	NA	NA	14	TRBV2	CASSEETGEMPQHF	TGTGCCAGCAGTGAAGAGACAGGAGAAATGCCCCAGCATTTT
TRBJ2-7	NA	NA	14	TRBV7-2	CASSLDGGIYEQYF	TGTGCCAGCAGCTTAGATGGAGGGATCTACGAGCAGTACTTC
TRBJ1-5	NA	NA	16	TRBV11-2	CASSQTRGGRNQPQHF	TGTGCCAGCAGCCAAACCCGGGGTGGGAGGAATCAGCCCCAGCATTTT
TRBJ2-3	TRBD2	NA	18	TRBV5-1	CASSLALAGGRGADTQYF	TGCGCCAGCAGCTTGGCACTAGCGGGGGGCCGAGGGGCAGATACGCAGTATTTT
TRBJ2-7	TRBD1	NA	16	TRBV5-6	CASSPLTGQGFYEQYF	TGTGCCAGCAGCCCACTGACGGGACAGGGATTCTACGAGCAGTACTTC
TRBJ2-1	TRBD1	NA	15	TRBV7-2	CASSSPGTGFHEQFF	TGTGCCAGCAGCTCACCCGGGACAGGGTTCCATGAGCAGTTCTTC
TRBJ1-5	NA	NA	15	TRBV7-2	CASSLSAVPNQPQHF	TGTGCCAGCAGCTTATCAGCGGTCCCCAATCAGCCCCAGCATTTT
TRBJ2-3	NA	NA	12	TRBV7-9	CASNSGTDTQYF	TGTGCCAGCAATTCCGGCACAGATACGCAGTATTTT
TRBJ2-3	NA	NA	15	TRBV6-6	CASSHHSKSTDTQYF	TGTGCCAGCAGCCACCACTCCAAGAGCACAGATACGCAGTATTTT
TRBJ2-7	NA	NA	15	TRBV3-1/TRBV3-2	CASSQFGQGGYEQYF	TGTGCCAGCAGCCAATTCGGGCAGGGGGGCTACGAGCAGTACTTC
TRBJ1-3	NA	NA	16	TRBV6-1	CASSESPDGAGNTIYF	TGTGCCAGCAGTGAAAGCCCTGACGGGGCTGGAAACACCATATATTTT
TRBJ1-6	NA	NA	16	TRBV7-3	CASSLTGDSRNSPLHF	TGTGCCAGCAGCTTAACCGGGGACTCGAGGAATTCACCCCTCCACTTT
TRBJ2-1	TRBD2	NA	17	TRBV3-1/TRBV3-2	CASSQDYGTTSYNEQFF	TGTGCCAGCAGCCAAGATTACGGGACTACCTCCTACAATGAGCAGTTCTTC
TRBJ1-5	NA	medium-sized	15	TRBV28	CASSWTIDSNQPQHF	TGTGCCAGCAGTTGGACAATTGATAGCAATCAGCCCCAGCATTTT
TRBJ2-7	NA	NA	14	TRBV20-1	CSASSQGRSYEQYF	TGCAGTGCTAGTTCCCAGGGGCGTTCCTACGAGCAGTACTTC
TRBJ2-1	NA	NA	16	TRBV18	CASSHTSGTRDNEQFF	TGTGCCAGCTCACATACCTCCGGGACACGCGACAATGAGCAGTTCTTC
TRBJ1-6	NA	NA	14	TRBV10-3	CAISLAEYNSPLHF	TGTGCCATCAGTTTGGCGGAGTATAATTCACCCCTCCACTTT
TRBJ1-1	NA	once	15	TRBV18	CASSPLPDMNTEAFF	TGTGCCAGCTCACCACTCCCGGACATGAACACTGAAGCTTTCTTT
TRBJ1-2	NA	NA	15	TRBV7-3	CASSSQASGWNGYTF	TGTGCCAGCAGCTCGCAAGCGTCAGGGTGGAATGGCTACACCTTC
TRBJ2-3	NA	NA	15	TRBV28	CASTRAIASTDTQYF	TGTGCCAGCACGCGAGCCATCGCTAGCACAGATACGCAGTATTTT
TRBJ2-7	TRBD2	NA	14	TRBV11-3	CASSLSGNSYEQYF	TGTGCCAGCAGCTTAAGCGGGAACTCCTACGAGCAGTACTTC
TRBJ2-1	TRBD2	NA	15	TRBV19	CASSISLAEGNEQFF	TGTGCCAGTAGTATAAGCCTAGCGGAGGGGAATGAGCAGTTCTTC
TRBJ2-5	TRBD2	once	15	TRBV11-3	CASSSGSGSSETQYF	TGTGCCAGCAGCTCCGGAAGCGGGAGTTCAGAGACCCAGTACTTC
TRBJ2-7	TRBD1	NA	17	TRBV2	CASKGHLWDRPSYEQYF	TGTGCCAGCAAGGGCCACCTTTGGGACAGGCCCTCCTACGAGCAGTACTTC
TRBJ2-7	TRBD1	NA	14	TRBV19	CASTRTGSSYEQYF	TGTGCCAGTACTCGGACAGGGAGCTCCTACGAGCAGTACTTC
TRBJ1-4	NA	once	15	TRBV28	CASSFLRATNEKLFF	TGTGCCAGCAGTTTTCTGAGGGCAACTAATGAAAAACTGTTTTTT
TRBJ2-1	NA	NA	16	TRBV18	CASSPKLALAYNEQFF	TGTGCCAGCTCACCAAAGCTAGCCTTGGCCTACAATGAGCAGTTCTTC
TRBJ2-5	TRBD1	NA	17	TRBV18	CASSPRTGNDGRETQYF	TGTGCCAGCTCACCAAGGACAGGGAATGACGGCCGGGAGACCCAGTACTTC
TRBJ1-3	NA	NA	16	TRBV2	CASSRDRPSSGNTIYF	TGTGCCAGCAGTCGCGACAGGCCTAGCTCTGGAAACACCATATATTTT
TRBJ2-1	NA	NA	16	TRBV7-2	CASSLALGSSYNEQFF	TGTGCCAGCAGCTTAGCGTTGGGGAGCTCCTACAATGAGCAGTTCTTC
TRBJ2-3	TRBD1	NA	11	TRBV6-5	CATRNGQGITF	TGTGCCACCCGAAACGGACAGGGAATAACCTTT
TRBJ1-4	TRBD1	NA	14	TRBV30	CAWGLGQLNEKLFF	TGTGCCTGGGGGTTGGGACAGCTTAATGAAAAACTGTTTTTT
TRBJ2-2	NA	NA	17	TRBV4-1	CASSSILSGANTGELFF	TGCGCCAGCAGCAGCATCCTGTCGGGGGCGAACACCGGGGAGCTGTTTTTT
TRBJ2-7	TRBD1	NA	14	TRBV2	CASSEGYRGYEQYF	TGTGCCAGCAGTGAAGGATACAGGGGCTACGAGCAGTACTTC
TRBJ1-1	NA	NA	14	TRBV10-3	CAISSGDPRTEAFF	TGTGCCATCAGTTCAGGGGACCCCAGGACTGAAGCTTTCTTT
TRBJ1-5	NA	NA	14	TRBV2	CASSEITGNQPQHF	TGTGCCAGCAGTGAGATAACAGGGAATCAGCCCCAGCATTTT
TRBJ2-1	TRBD1	NA	15	TRBV24-1	CATSDQTGAYNEQFF	TGTGCCACCAGTGATCAGACAGGGGCCTACAATGAGCAGTTCTTC
TRBJ1-1	TRBD1	few	15	TRBV7-9	CASSLGQGTDTEAFF	TGTGCCAGCAGCTTGGGACAGGGGACGGACACTGAAGCTTTCTTT